These T cell receptor beta chains were read from a single sample in a study of cytomegalovirus exposure and HLA in healthy donors. Profiling relied on immunoSEQ multiplex PCR, and the TCRdb table lists in-frame clones only, not all of them. The repertoire holds under 200,000 clones, with around 80% as singletons. Sequenced sample: PBMCs. These receptors were taken from a woman aged 45-59 years in good health and CMV-seronegative. Each CDR3 is given without its conserved first and last residue.

TRBV29-1	TRBJ1-1	8	SVGQGTAF
TRBV30	TRBJ1-5	12	AWSAGTRNQPQH
TRBV10-1	TRBJ2-2	13	ASKKDRGLTGELF
TRBV15	TRBJ1-4	14	ATSRARQGGVEKLF
TRBV7-2	TRBJ2-5	12	ASSIDRAQETQY
TRBV28	-	12	ASRKGQESYEQY
TRBV4-2	TRBJ1-2	13	ASSQTDGGEYGYT
TRBV25-1	TRBJ1-6	12	ASSAGTANSPLH
TRBV6-1	TRBJ2-7	12	ASSDGTGGYEQY
TRBV19	TRBJ1-2	14	ASTTGTGKANYGYT